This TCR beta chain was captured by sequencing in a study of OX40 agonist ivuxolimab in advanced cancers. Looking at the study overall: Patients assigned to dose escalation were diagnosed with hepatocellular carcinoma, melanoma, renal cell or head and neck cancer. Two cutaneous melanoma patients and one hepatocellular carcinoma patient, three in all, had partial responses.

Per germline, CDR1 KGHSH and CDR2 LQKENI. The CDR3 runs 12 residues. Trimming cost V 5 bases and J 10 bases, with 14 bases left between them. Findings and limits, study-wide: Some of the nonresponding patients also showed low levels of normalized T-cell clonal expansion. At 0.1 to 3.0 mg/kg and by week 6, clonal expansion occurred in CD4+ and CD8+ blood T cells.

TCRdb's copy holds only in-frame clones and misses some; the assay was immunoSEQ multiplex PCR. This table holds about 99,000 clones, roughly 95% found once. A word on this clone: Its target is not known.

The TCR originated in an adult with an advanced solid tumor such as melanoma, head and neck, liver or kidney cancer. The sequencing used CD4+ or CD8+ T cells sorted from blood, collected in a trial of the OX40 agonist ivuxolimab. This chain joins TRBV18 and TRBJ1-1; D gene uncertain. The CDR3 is CASSDSEVLAFF. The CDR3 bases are TGTGCCAGCTCAGACTCTGAAGTTTTAGCTTTCTTT.